This T cell receptor (beta chain) came from a study of T cells in Graves' hyperthyroidism and ophthalmopathy. Study background: It was at initial diagnosis, before any treatment, that peripheral blood was collected.

RNA transcripts served as the template for amplifying TCR beta CDR3 regions. The TCR CDR3 first-round RT-PCR relied on the HTBI primer set. TCRdb reprocessed the multiplex PCR reads via MiXCR and lists one record per CDR3 protein. The sample has about 290,000 distinct CDR3 sequences; 10% to 15% are singletons. Trimming left V 2 bases short and J 7 bases short, with 5 bases between. CDR3 size: 12 residues. CDR1 KGHDR and CDR2 SFDVKD come from the germline V gene. The diagnoses drew upon clinical symptoms, serum thyroxine and TRAb, thyroid ultrasound and orbital computed tomography. The blood sample was taken at first hyperthyroidism diagnosis, before any ophthalmopathy symptoms. This clonotype was picked up a small number of times.

The TCR comes from a woman in her twenties or thirties with Graves' hyperthyroidism that later progressed to Graves' ophthalmopathy. Sequenced: blood. The rearrangement links TRBV24-1 to TRBJ2-1; D is uncertain. The CDR3 DNA reads as TGTGCCACCAGTGATTGGGGAAATGAGCAGTTCTTC. Protein product: CATSDWGNEQFF.